These 10 T cell receptor beta chains were sequenced from one sample in a study of response to subunit inactivated influenza vaccine. TCRdb reprocessed the RT-PCR reads with MiXCR, giving one entry per CDR3 protein. The repertoire holds about 310,000 distinct CDR3 sequences, roughly a fifth seen once, with more than 8.5% in the top ten. The source was PBMCs from blood, collected roughly 20 months after vaccination. The receptors were sampled from a man between 50 and 69 years old who received an inactivated influenza vaccine.

This clonotype has more than one count but fewer than ten. The gene calls are TRBV7-2 and TRBJ1-5; TRBD1 might be the D (5 bases). Trimming stripped 4 bases from V and 2 bases from J, with 15 bases between. The CDR3 sequence is 16 residues long. Per the germline V gene, CDR1 is SGHTA and CDR2 is FQGNSA. In DNA form, the CDR3 reads TGTGCCAGCAGCTCCTCCGGGGGTTGGGGCAATCAGCCCCAGCATTTT. Residues: CASSSSGGWGNQPQHF.

V and J are TRBV27 and TRBJ2-4; possible D gene TRBD1, 6 bases. With 6 bases removed from V and 1 base from J, the gap between germline ends came to 19 bases. The CDR3 is 17 amino acids. The V gene's germline CDR1 is MNHEY and CDR2 SMNVEV (reference sequence). CDR3 in amino acids: CASSAKPGEWAKNIQYF. CDR3 bases: TGTGCCAGCAGCGCTAAGCCAGGGGAATGGGCCAAAAACATTCAGTACTTC.

The table lists this clonotype with many counts. This sequence joins TRBV20-1 and TRBJ1-1, with D tentatively TRBD1 (5 bases). The CDR3 runs to 13 residues. Per germline, CDR1 DFQATT and CDR2 SNEGSKA (reference sequence). The V gene lost 0 bases and the J gene lost 7 bases, with 12 bases spanning the gap. The CDR3 DNA reads as TGCAGTGCTAGAGATAGCAGGGTCGGTGAAGCTTTCTTT. Translated, it gives CSARDSRVGEAFF.

V usage is TRBV10-2 and J usage is TRBJ1-4; TRBD1 might be the D (5 bases). The germline V gene encodes CDR1 WSHSY and CDR2 SAAADI. The ends were cut back, 6 bases at V and 5 bases at J, with 19 bases in the middle. The CDR3 runs 16 residues. The CDR3 spells CASRKKWGQGNEKLFF. The DNA of the CDR3 is TGCGCCAGCAGGAAGAAATGGGGCCAGGGCAATGAAAAACTGTTTTTT.

The J gene is TRBJ1-2, the V gene TRBV5-1; D is uncertain. V was cut by 0 bases and J by 2 bases, with 11 bases left in between. Germline V lookup: CDR1 SGHRS, CDR2 YFSETQ. The CDR3 extends over 15 amino acids. CDR3 DNA: TGCGCCAGCAGCTTGGTCGTCAACCAAAACTATGGCTACACCTTC. It specifies CASSLVVNQNYGYTF.

This clonotype has a count of ten or more. The genes are TRBV5-1 and TRBJ1-5, with D unclear. The V end lost 2 bases, the J end lost 2 bases, and 14 bases lay between the germline ends. The CDR3 sequence is 16 residues long. Germline V gene sequence: CDR1 SGHRS, CDR2 YFSETQ. The CDR3 DNA reads as TGCGCCAGCAGCTTAGAGGGTGAGCGGGGCAATCAGCCCCAGCATTTT. Amino acids: CASSLEGERGNQPQHF.

This clonotype was seen a few times. The junction does not match germline at one end; this may be a read error. This sequence joins TRBV12-3 or TRBV12-4 and TRBJ1-6; D possibly corresponds to TRBD1 (6 bases). There are 14 residues in the CDR3. In DNA form, the CDR3 reads TGTGCCAGCACGGGTTCCGGGGGCGGTTCAGCCCTCCACTTT. It is translated as CASTGSGGGSALHF.

V is TRBV20-1 and J is TRBJ2-7; a weak D match, TRBD2 (6 bases). Germline values: CDR1 DFQATT, CDR2 SNEGSKA (reference sequence). Trimming pared 5 bases from V and 3 bases from J, leaving 20 bases between. This CDR3 comprises 15 residues. The DNA for the CDR3 is TGCAGTGCTGAAGAAATAGCGGCGGCGGACTACGAGCAGTACTTC. The encoded protein is CSAEEIAAADYEQYF.

The chain is built from TRBV7-2 and TRBJ1-6; unclear D gene. Germline CDR1 and CDR2: SGHTA and FQGNSA. V lost 3 bases to trimming and J lost 5 bases, with 8 bases between them. The CDR3 is 14 amino acids. The CDR3: CASSLSLNNSPLHF. The CDR3 bases are TGTGCCAGCAGCTTGAGTCTAAATAATTCACCCCTCCACTTT.

This clonotype showed up just a few times. The chain has TRBV6-2 or TRBV6-3 and TRBJ2-5; D gene ambiguous. Per the germline V gene, CDR1 is MNHEY and CDR2 is SVGEGT. This CDR3 is 13 amino acids long. The V end was cut by 2 bases, the J end by 0 bases, with 4 bases between. The CDR3 loop reads CASSYEDQETQYF. As DNA, the CDR3 is TGTGCCAGCAGTTACGAAGACCAAGAGACCCAGTACTTC.